This T cell receptor beta chain was observed in a study of vaccination and CD4 T cells after COVID-19. This CDR3 comprises 15 residues. The germline V gene has CDR1 MNHNS and CDR2 SASEGT. V was clipped by 6 bases and J by 5 bases, with 14 bases between them. The study sequenced cultured CD4+ T cell DNA using the Oncomine TCR Beta short-read assay. In TCRdb, the PCR reads were re-called with MiXCR into one record per CDR3 protein. The table has some 13,000 distinct CDR3 sequences, about half seen once. As to treatment: roughly ten-day PBMC culture with coronavirus spike peptide pools or control peptides (ViraFEST assay). With peptide pools, ViraFEST first expanded antigen-specific T cells and afterwards sequenced their TCRs. By share of the sample, this clonotype is medium-sized. The antigen remains unidentified.

The chain recombines TRBV6-1 with TRBJ1-6, with D tentatively TRBD1 (6 bases). This clonotype was obtained from a human donor who had recovered from COVID-19. The source material was CD4+ T cells from blood, cultured in vitro. The CDR3 sequence is CASSPGGYNNSPLHF. In DNA, the CDR3 is TGTGCCAGCAGCCCCGGGGGCTACAATAATTCACCCCTCCACTTT.